This T cell receptor (beta chain) was observed in a study of T cells expressing NK-cell markers (TCRdb year 2020). About the investigation overall: In sorted CD3+CD56+NKG2C+, CD3+CD56+NKG2C- and CD3+CD56-NKG2C+ T-cell subsets from 7 to 9 donors, TCR beta-chain repertoires were profiled. The study sequenced eight donors, all healthy volunteers chosen at random: three men and five women. Sequencing of the libraries produced 2 x 150 bp reads on Illumina HiSeq 2000/2500, MiSeq or NextSeq. Of the eight sequenced donors, seven were found to be HCMV-seropositive and one was found to be HCMV-seronegative. On the study overall, not on this receptor specifically: In over 5 donors, the dominant CD3+CD56+NKG2C+ clonotypes were among the top 10 CD8+ clonotypes and accounted for about 1.0-7.5% of CD8+ T cells. It remained unclear whether the expanded NKG2C-expressing T cell clones were specific for HCMV antigens. Those dominant clonotypes were again the most abundant among CD3+CD56-NKG2C+ cells in a handful of donors, at about 25-60.1%.

For this clonotype: The antigen it recognizes is unknown.

The CDR3 spans 13 residues, from the cysteine through the phenylalanine. No nucleotide data were recorded. Via the germline V gene (reference sequence), CDR1 is LGHDT and CDR2 YNNKEL. To determine HCMV serostatus, a commercial ELISA kit was used to detect HCMV-specific IgG in serum. Ficoll density gradient centrifugation was used to isolate peripheral blood mononuclear cells from blood. The reads were generated on an Illumina HiSeq 2000. 5'RACE template switching, by which a universal primer site and unique molecular identifiers were added, was used to make TCR beta cDNA libraries. cDNA synthesis was primed from the TCR beta constant segment, followed by two successive PCR amplification steps. As for the original processing: MIGEC was used to demultiplex reads and group the reads by UMI, and MiTCR was used to assemble and quantify clonotypes. Only TCR cDNA sequences supported by at least two reads were kept to exclude erroneous sequences. Downstream repertoire analysis used the tcR package, and clonotypes were matched across fractions by CDR3 nucleotide sequence plus V segment. Antigen specificity was annotated against VDJdb with VDJmatch, allowing one amino acid substitution in CDR3. TCRdb reanalyzed the reads, keeping one entry per CDR3 protein sequence and omitting DNA. The V and J calls were determined by TCRdb, not by the authors. This sample's table carries fewer than 550,000 distinct CDR3 sequences. The ten largest clones take up roughly 1.4% of the sample.

The receptor was derived from a woman in her forties or fifties in good health. Donor details come from another sample of the same person, matched by shared clones. The rearranged segments are TRBV3-1 and TRBJ2-7. Sequencing was done on a sample of blood T cells: a sorted CD56 or NKG2C T cell subset, CD4+ or CD8+ T cells, or bulk PBMC T cells (not recorded which). CDR3 region: CASSHGSPYEQYF.